The rows below give T cell receptor beta chains drawn from one sample of a study of identical twins. MiXCR was run by TCRdb on the 5' RACE reads, yielding one entry per CDR3 protein. The sample contains about 200,000 distinct CDR3 sequences, less than 10% of which appear only once. Sequencing was carried out using memory (CD45RO+) T cells sorted from blood. Every receptor here comes from a woman aged 18-29 years in good health. Both conserved end residues are part of each CDR3. A D gene is named only where the DNA matches it firmly. Not all rows give a size; the values are once, few, many and, for expanded clones, a class.

CDR3 DNA: TGTGCCATCAGTGCCAAACGAGGAGGGGGACCAGATACGCAGTATTTT
CDR3 protein: CAISAKRGGGPDTQYF
J gene: TRBJ2-3
clone size: few
V gene: TRBV10-3
D gene: -

CDR3 DNA: TGTGCCAGCAGTCGTATAGCGGATTCACCCCTCCACTTT
CDR3 protein: CASSRIADSPLHF
J gene: TRBJ1-6
clone size: -
V gene: TRBV12-3/TRBV12-4
D gene: -

CDR3 DNA: TGTGCCAGCAGCTCCGGAGTAGCGGGGACCTACGAGCAGTACTTC
CDR3 protein: CASSSGVAGTYEQYF
J gene: TRBJ2-7
clone size: few
V gene: TRBV7-8
D gene: TRBD2

CDR3 DNA: TGTGCCAGTAGTATAGCGGTCTTCACAGATACGCAGTATTTT
CDR3 protein: CASSIAVFTDTQYF
J gene: TRBJ2-3
clone size: -
V gene: TRBV19
D gene: -

CDR3 DNA: TGTGCCAGCAGCTTAGAGTCTTGGGGTGGCTACACCTTC
CDR3 protein: CASSLESWGGYTF
J gene: TRBJ1-2
clone size: -
V gene: TRBV7-9
D gene: -

CDR3 DNA: TGTGCCAGCAGCCGACAGCAGGAGACCCAGTACTTC
CDR3 protein: CASSRQQETQYF
J gene: TRBJ2-5
clone size: -
V gene: TRBV3-1
D gene: -

CDR3 DNA: TGCAGTGCTAGAGGCGCGGGAGCGGGGGCTACCGATACGCAGTATTTT
CDR3 protein: CSARGAGAGATDTQYF
J gene: TRBJ2-3
clone size: -
V gene: TRBV20-1
D gene: TRBD2

CDR3 DNA: TGCAGTGCTAGAGATTTAAAGGGGACGGAAAGTTCGTATTTT
CDR3 protein: CSARDLKGTESSYF
J gene: TRBJ2-3
clone size: -
V gene: TRBV20-1
D gene: -

CDR3 DNA: TGTGCCTGGGGACAGGGTAAGACTGAAGCTTTCTTT
CDR3 protein: CAWGQGKTEAFF
J gene: TRBJ1-1
clone size: -
V gene: TRBV30
D gene: TRBD1

CDR3 DNA: TGTGCCACCGAAGAGTTAGGATTAGAGACCCAGTACTTC
CDR3 protein: CATEELGLETQYF
J gene: TRBJ2-5
clone size: few
V gene: TRBV15
D gene: -

CDR3 DNA: TGTGCCAGCAGCTCAATCGGCAGCTCCTACGAGCAGTACTTC
CDR3 protein: CASSSIGSSYEQYF
J gene: TRBJ2-7
clone size: many
V gene: TRBV7-9
D gene: -

CDR3 DNA: TGTGCCAGCAGCTTCGGTTCTGGCGGCTACACCTTC
CDR3 protein: CASSFGSGGYTF
J gene: TRBJ1-2
clone size: -
V gene: TRBV7-8
D gene: -

CDR3 DNA: TGCAGCGTTGAAGAGTTAACCCGTGAGCAGTTCTTC
CDR3 protein: CSVEELTREQFF
J gene: TRBJ2-1
clone size: few
V gene: TRBV29-1
D gene: -

CDR3 DNA: TGCAGTGCTAGAGATCAGAGGGGGAGCTCCTACAATGAGCAGTTCTTC
CDR3 protein: CSARDQRGSSYNEQFF
J gene: TRBJ2-1
clone size: -
V gene: TRBV20-1
D gene: -

CDR3 DNA: TGCGCCAGCAGCGAACAGGGGGGGAACACTGAAGCTTTCTTT
CDR3 protein: CASSEQGGNTEAFF
J gene: TRBJ1-1
clone size: -
V gene: TRBV5-1
D gene: TRBD1

CDR3 DNA: TGTGCCAGCAGCCAAATGGAGGGGGTTGGCTACACCTTC
CDR3 protein: CASSQMEGVGYTF
J gene: TRBJ1-2
clone size: few
V gene: TRBV3-1
D gene: -

CDR3 DNA: TGTGCCAGCAGGGAGCCGGGAGGAAGTGAAAAACTGTTTTTT
CDR3 protein: CASREPGGSEKLFF
J gene: TRBJ1-4
clone size: many
V gene: TRBV6-1
D gene: -

CDR3 DNA: TGCAGTGCTAGCACCTGGACAGTTGTCACTGAAGCTTTCTTT
CDR3 protein: CSASTWTVVTEAFF
J gene: TRBJ1-1
clone size: -
V gene: TRBV20-1
D gene: -

CDR3 DNA: TGTGCCAGCAGCTTGCCAATGCAGTCTCCAACTGAAGCTTTCTTT
CDR3 protein: CASSLPMQSPTEAFF
J gene: TRBJ1-1
clone size: -
V gene: TRBV5-6
D gene: -

CDR3 DNA: TGTGCCAGTCGACCGGGAACAGCGGACACCGGGGAGCTGTTTTTT
CDR3 protein: CASRPGTADTGELFF
J gene: TRBJ2-2
clone size: few
V gene: TRBV6-1
D gene: -

CDR3 DNA: TGTGCCAGCAGGTGGGCTAGCGGGAGCACAGATACGCAGTATTTT
CDR3 protein: CASRWASGSTDTQYF
J gene: TRBJ2-3
clone size: many
V gene: TRBV12-3/TRBV12-4
D gene: TRBD2

CDR3 DNA: TGTGCCAGCAGCTTAAGGGGGGACAGACAAGCTTTCTTT
CDR3 protein: CASSLRGDRQAFF
J gene: TRBJ1-1
clone size: many
V gene: TRBV7-9
D gene: TRBD1

CDR3 DNA: TGTGCCAGTAGTATAGTGGCAGTCGGCTCCTATAATTCACCCCTCCACTTT
CDR3 protein: CASSIVAVGSYNSPLHF
J gene: TRBJ1-6
clone size: -
V gene: TRBV19
D gene: -

CDR3 DNA: TGTGCCAGCAGCTTGGGTATAAATCAGCCCCAGCATTTT
CDR3 protein: CASSLGINQPQHF
J gene: TRBJ1-5
clone size: -
V gene: TRBV5-6
D gene: -

CDR3 DNA: TGCGCCAGCAGCCAAGATCTCAAGGGTGATCAGCCCCAGCATTTT
CDR3 protein: CASSQDLKGDQPQHF
J gene: TRBJ1-5
clone size: many
V gene: TRBV4-3
D gene: -

CDR3 DNA: TGCGCCAGCAGCTTCGACAGGGTCGTTGGTCAGCCCCAGCATTTT
CDR3 protein: CASSFDRVVGQPQHF
J gene: TRBJ1-5
clone size: -
V gene: TRBV5-1
D gene: TRBD1

CDR3 DNA: TGTGCCAGCAAGGAGGAGGGGGCAAGCGGTGCTGAAGCTTTCTTT
CDR3 protein: CASKEEGASGAEAFF
J gene: TRBJ1-1
clone size: many
V gene: TRBV27
D gene: TRBD1

CDR3 DNA: TGCAGTGCTAGTGTAAGACAAGAAGCTTTCTTT
CDR3 protein: CSASVRQEAFF
J gene: TRBJ1-1
clone size: few
V gene: TRBV20-1
D gene: -

CDR3 DNA: TGTGCCAGTAGTTTCCGGGACAGGGCACGCGACACTGAAGCTTTCTTT
CDR3 protein: CASSFRDRARDTEAFF
J gene: TRBJ1-1
clone size: few
V gene: TRBV19
D gene: TRBD1

CDR3 DNA: TGTGCCAGCAGCTTAGCCAGGGAGCATTCCTTGGTTAATGAGCAGTTCTTC
CDR3 protein: CASSLAREHSLVNEQFF
J gene: TRBJ2-1
clone size: few
V gene: TRBV11-3
D gene: -